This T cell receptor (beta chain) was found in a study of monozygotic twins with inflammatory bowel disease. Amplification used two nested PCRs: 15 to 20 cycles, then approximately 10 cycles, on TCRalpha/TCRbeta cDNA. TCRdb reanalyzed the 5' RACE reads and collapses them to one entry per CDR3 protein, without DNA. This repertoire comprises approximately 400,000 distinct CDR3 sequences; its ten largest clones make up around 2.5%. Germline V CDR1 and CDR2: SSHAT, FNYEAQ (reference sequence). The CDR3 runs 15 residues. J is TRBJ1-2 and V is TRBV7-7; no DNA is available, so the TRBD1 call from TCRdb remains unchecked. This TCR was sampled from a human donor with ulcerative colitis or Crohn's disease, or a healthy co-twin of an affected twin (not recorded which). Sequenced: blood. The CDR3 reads CASSPLNSNGYGYTF.